These 16 T cell receptor beta chains came from one sample sequenced in a study of T cells in Graves' hyperthyroidism and ophthalmopathy. The source material, RNA transcripts, was used to amplify TCR beta CDR3 regions. HTBI primers drove first-round RT-PCR of the TCR CDR3. TCRdb fed the multiplex PCR reads into MiXCR, producing one record per CDR3 protein. The sample consists of hundreds of thousands of distinct CDR3 sequences, about 38% of them appearing once. The sequencing input was blood. Receptor source: a man younger than 35 with Graves' hyperthyroidism.

This sequence joins TRBV6-5 and TRBJ2-5, with D uncertain. The CDR3 consists of 12 residues. V gave up 10 bases and J gave up 2 bases, with 11 bases separating them. Germline loops: CDR1 MNHEY, CDR2 SVGAGI. This CDR3 reads CAIKNTQETQYF. DNA of the CDR3: TGTGCCATAAAGAACACACAAGAGACCCAGTACTTC.

The chain recombines TRBV5-4 with TRBJ2-7; the D gene could be TRBD1 or TRBD2 (6 bases each). V lost 2 bases to trimming and J lost 5 bases, with 14 bases between them. Per germline, CDR1 SGHNT and CDR2 YYREEE (reference sequence). The CDR3 consists of 14 residues. The CDR3 nucleotides read TGTGCCAGCAGCTTTGGAGGGGGGCTCCACGAGCAGTACTTC. It codes for CASSFGGGLHEQYF.

This chain links TRBV7-2 with TRBJ2-2, with 7 nucleotides matching TRBD1. Looked up from germline, CDR1 is SGHTA and CDR2 is FQGNSA. V lost 3 bases to trimming and J lost 4 bases; unmatched junction nucleotides: 5. The CDR3 loop spans 15 amino acids. The CDR3 is CASSFLTGVTGELFF. DNA for the CDR3: TGTGCCAGCAGCTTTCTTACAGGGGTCACCGGGGAGCTGTTTTTT.

This clonotype was recorded only once. It may be a read error: a sequence one base away is much more abundant. The chain employs TRBV11-1 and TRBJ1-2, with TRBD1 as a possible D gene (5 bases). Germline V gene lookup returns CDR1 SGHAT and CDR2 FQDESV (reference sequence). This CDR3 comprises 15 residues. Trimming took off 5 bases at V and 2 bases at J, with 15 bases between the two ends. CDR3 in amino acids: CASSLNGDVNYGYTF. In DNA form, the CDR3 reads TGTGCCAGCAGCCTCAACGGGGACGTAAACTATGGCTACACCTTC.

This sequence joins TRBV6-5 and TRBJ1-4; possible D gene TRBD1, 6 bases. Trimming stripped 4 bases from V and 7 bases from J, with 13 bases between. Germline V gene data show CDR1 as MNHEY and CDR2 as SVGAGI. The length of the CDR3 is 14 residues. CDR3 nucleotides: TGTGCCAGCAGTTTTCATTCAGGGGCTGAAAAACTGTTTTTT. It codes for CASSFHSGAEKLFF.

This clonotype was counted a few times. The chain couples TRBV20-1 to TRBJ1-5; 9 bases agree with TRBD1. The length of the CDR3 is 16 residues. J lost 2 bases, V lost 3 bases, and 8 bases had no gene match. The germline V gene has CDR1 DFQATT and CDR2 SNEGSKA (reference sequence). CDR3 sequence (DNA): TGCAGTGCTAGGGGGGTTACAGGGGGCCGCAATCAGCCCCAGCATTTT. Translating gives CSARGVTGGRNQPQHF.

This chain's CDR3 is CSASSLMAEGEQYF. The CDR3 nucleotides read TGCAGCGCCAGCAGCTTGATGGCAGAAGGCGAGCAGTACTTC. The V call is TRBV29-1, the J call TRBJ2-7; D unclear. This CDR3 spans 14 amino acids. The germline V gene has CDR1 SQVTM and CDR2 ANQGSEA. V was pared by 7 bases and J by 6 bases, with 22 bases between.

This rearrangement joins TRBV5-8 to TRBJ2-7; D is unresolved. CDR1 and CDR2 (germline): SGHTS, YDEGEE. This CDR3 spans 13 amino acids. V lost 1 base and J lost 3, with 8 bases in between. The CDR3 reads CASSLIGFYEQYF. The CDR3 bases are TGTGCCAGCAGCTTGATAGGGTTCTACGAGCAGTACTTC.

This clonotype has a handful of counts. J is TRBJ1-2 and V is TRBV12-3 or TRBV12-4; 8 nucleotides line up with TRBD1. The CDR3 is 16 residues long. V was clipped by 5 bases and J by 8 bases; unmatched bases: 16. The CDR3 sequence is CASSPLFPDRGSGYTF. The CDR3 DNA reads as TGTGCCAGCAGTCCCCTTTTCCCAGACAGGGGCTCGGGCTACACCTTC.

Of note for this clonotype: The junction and the germline gene differ at one end; a read error may be behind it. This chain uses TRBV15 with TRBJ1-1; D gene unclear. CDR3 size: 16 residues. Germline V CDR1 and CDR2: LNHNV, YYDKDF (reference sequence). The CDR3 spells CATSGEYSSLRTEAFF. The DNA of the CDR3 is TGTGCCACCAGCGGAGAGTACAGCTCCCTGAGGACTGAAGCTTTCTTT.

Many counts were recorded for this clonotype. This chain uses TRBV7-9 with TRBJ2-7, with 11 bases matching TRBD2. Germline V CDR1 and CDR2: SEHNR, FQNEAQ (reference sequence). The CDR3 is 15 residues long. V gave up 4 bases and J gave up 3 bases; unmatched junction bases: 5. The CDR3 DNA follows: TGTGCCAGCAGCTATGGGACTAGCGGAGTCTACGAGCAGTACTTC. Its protein is CASSYGTSGVYEQYF.

The chain carries TRBV2 and TRBJ2-2; unclear D gene. V was shortened by 0 bases and J by 1 base, with 6 bases between the two germline ends. The length of the CDR3 is 15 residues. CDR1 and CDR2 from the germline V gene are SNHLY and FYNNEI. CDR3 residues: CASSEALGNTGELFF. The CDR3, as DNA: TGTGCCAGCAGTGAAGCCCTTGGGAACACCGGGGAGCTGTTTTTT.

CDR3 bases: TGTGCCACCAGCAGAGTTGGGGACACAGGTTACGAGCAGTACTTC. Translation: CATSRVGDTGYEQYF. This chain uses TRBV15 with TRBJ2-7; D perhaps matches TRBD1 (6 bases). The CDR3 has 15 residues. CDR1 and CDR2 (germline): LNHNV, YYDKDF (reference sequence). V was cut by 1 base and J by 4 bases, with 14 bases left in between. Full variable domain (missing parts from reference TRBV15 and TRBJ2-7): DAMVIQNPRYQVTQFGKPVTLSCSQTLNHNVMYWYQQKSSQAPKLLFHYYDKDFNNEADTPDNFQSRRPNTSFCFLDIRSPGLGDTAMYLCATSRVGDTGYEQYFGPGTRLTVT.

The chain recombines TRBV3-1 with TRBJ1-1; D possibly corresponds to TRBD1 (5 bases). V was pared by 5 bases and J by 5 bases, with 12 bases between. CDR1 LGHDT and CDR2 YNNKEL come from the germline V gene (reference sequence). The CDR3 totals 13 residues. Here the CDR3 DNA reads TGTGCCAGCAGCTGGGACGGTCGGACTGAAGCTTTCTTT. Translated: CASSWDGRTEAFF.

The chain employs TRBV25-1 and TRBJ1-2; D call uncertain. Germline CDR1 MGHDK, CDR2 SYGVNS. Trimming took off 8 bases at V and 0 bases at J, with 7 bases between the two ends. This CDR3 has 12 residues. The CDR3 nucleotides are TGTGCCAGCTTGGCCTCTAACTATGGCTACACCTTC. Translation: CASLASNYGYTF.

Worth noting for this clonotype: A much bigger clone sits one base away, suggesting this may be a read error. This rearrangement joins TRBV19 to TRBJ1-2, with D unclear. The germline V gene has CDR1 LNHDA and CDR2 SQIVND (reference sequence). The CDR3 covers 12 residues. In DNA, the CDR3 is TGTGCCAGTAGTTCCGGACCCCATGGCTACATCTTC. As protein: CASSSGPHGYIF.